This T cell receptor (beta chain) came from a study of T-cell reconstitution after alpha-beta-depleted transplantation in children (dated by TCRdb to 2015 to 2016). Some background on the complete study: Using TCR repertoire profiling, the study followed T-cell immune reconstitution in a quantitative way in children after TCRalphabeta/CD19-depleted allogeneic hematopoietic cell transplantation.

Preparation of the library involved PCR. The listed sequencing device is Illumina HiSeq 2500. Molecular barcoding was employed in the preparation of TCR libraries, with unique molecular identifiers being used to normalize TCRbeta repertoire quantification. TCRdb took the public reads, trimmed them with fastp at Q25, ran MiXCR for clone calling and kept in-frame beta chains. Rows are combined by CDR3 protein, so each entry shows the most common genes and DNA. The sample includes hundreds of thousands of distinct CDR3 sequences, with under 12% observed a single time. 2% to 2.5% of the sample lies in the top ten. In light of the paper, this sample's treatment or condition label describes: allogeneic hematopoietic cell transplantation with graft depleted of TCRalphabeta T cells and CD19 B cells. The children who served as transplant recipients had been given grafts of TCRalphabeta/CD19-depleted allogeneic hematopoietic cells.

CDR1 is given as SGHVS and CDR2 as FQNEAQ, both from the germline V gene. Trimming removed 5 bases from V and 6 bases from J; the gene matches leave 8 bases unexplained. The CDR3, from cysteine to phenylalanine, totals 15 residues. Only CDR3 DNA remains: 45 bases, in frame from the first base. Concerning this clonotype itself: The antigen this receptor binds is unknown. No quality values exist for individual bases; no much larger clone is one base distant.

Overall study results and their limits: Apparently early alphabetaT-cell count recovery about two months after transplant reportedly relied on only several hundred rapidly expanded clones derived from non-depleted graft cells. The high TCRbeta diversity at day 60 in some patients was ascribed to recipient T cells and intrathymic progenitors that had survived conditioning. Over the following months the frequencies of hyperexpanded clones went down, and after one year T-cell counts and TCRbeta diversity were mostly credited to newly produced T cells.

This TCR derives from a child under 10 years old with inherited bone marrow failure, due to receive a stem cell transplant. This sample comprised PBMCs, obtained before TCRalphabeta/CD19-depleted stem cell transplant. Rearrangement joined TRBV7-8 to TRBJ2-3, with TRBD1 identical over 10 junction bases. The CDR3 region reads CASSHIDRGPDTQYF. The nucleotide sequence reads as follows: TGTGCCAGCAGCCATATAGACAGGGGGCCCGATACGCAGTATTTT. Joined to the reference TRBV7-8 and TRBJ2-3 proteins, this CDR3 gives the full variable domain: GAGVSQSPRYKVAKRGQDVALRCDPISGHVSLFWYQQALGQGPEFLTYFQNEAQLDKSGLPSDRFFAERPEGSVSTLKIQRTQQEDSAVYLCASSHIDRGPDTQYFGPGTRLTVL.